This T cell receptor beta chain originates from a study of identical twins. TCRdb processed the 5' RACE reads anew with MiXCR; each CDR3 protein has one entry. Of roughly 230,000 distinct CDR3 sequences in the sample, 6.5% to 9.5% were seen once. Germline-derived CDR1 and CDR2 are MNHEY and SMNVEV (reference sequence). After removal of 8 bases from V and 4 bases from J, the junction contained 8 bases not matched to a gene. The CDR3 spans 14 residues. The sample was also reused in another study, on yellow fever vaccine responses in identical twins.

The specimen was CD8+ T cells sorted from blood. The gene calls are TRBV27 and TRBJ1-1; 9 bases line up with TRBD1. This TCR came from a woman aged 18-29 years in good health. CDR3 bases: TGTGCCAGCGCCCCGGGACAGGGATCCACTGAAGCTTTCTTT. The encoded protein is CASAPGQGSTEAFF.